This is a list of T cell receptor beta chains from one sample in a study of cytomegalovirus exposure and HLA in healthy donors. Generated by immunoSEQ multiplex PCR, the TCRdb table keeps only in-frame clones and is missing some. The sample lists roughly 65,000 clones, roughly nine tenths occurring once. The source material was PBMCs. The receptors derive from a man aged 18 to 30 in good health and CMV-seronegative. The CDR3 runs from the conserved cysteine through the conserved F or W. A D gene is named only where the DNA matches it firmly. Clone size is not always given. Where it is, it says once, few, many or a class for expanded clones.

TRBV6-4,TRBJ2-3,TRBD2,many,CASSDGTSGSIVDTQYF,TGTGCCAGCAGTGACGGGACTAGCGGGAGCATTGTAGATACGCAGTATTTT
TRBV28,TRBJ1-1,-,-,CASKGTEAFF,TGTGCCAGCAAGGGGACTGAAGCTTTCTTT
TRBV27,TRBJ1-2,-,-,CASSVGMRGTNYGYTF,TGTGCCAGCTCAGTTGGGATGCGCGGGACCAACTATGGCTACACCTTC
TRBV2,TRBJ1-2,-,-,CASTRVSNYGYTF,TGTGCAAGCACGAGAGTTTCTAACTATGGCTACACCTTC
TRBV28,TRBJ1-1,-,-,CASSLTGMNTEAFF,TGTGCCAGCAGTCTAACAGGGATGAACACTGAAGCTTTCTTT
TRBV10-3,TRBJ2-2,-,-,CAISVEGEAGELFF,TGTGCCATCAGCGTAGAAGGGGAGGCCGGGGAGCTGTTTTTT
TRBV28,TRBJ2-7,TRBD2,-,CASRRLTSGLYEQYF,TGTGCCAGCAGACGATTAACTAGCGGCCTCTACGAGCAGTACTTC
TRBV7-2,TRBJ2-7,-,-,CASSLGTATGAEQYF,TGTGCCAGCAGCTTAGGGACAGCCACTGGGGCCGAGCAGTACTTC
TRBV11-3,TRBJ1-2,TRBD1,-,CASSGDRGLYGYTF,TGTGCCAGCAGTGGGGACAGGGGACTCTATGGCTACACCTTC
TRBV19,TRBJ2-1,TRBD1,-,CASSFRDRGSGEQFF,TGTGCCAGTAGTTTCCGGGACAGGGGTAGTGGTGAGCAGTTCTTC
TRBV29-1,TRBJ2-7,TRBD1,-,CSVPGQDPYEQYF,TGCAGCGTTCCGGGACAGGACCCCTACGAGCAGTACTTC
TRBV11-1,TRBJ1-2,-,-,CASSERGSGKRDGYTF,TGTGCCAGCAGCGAGAGAGGTTCGGGGAAGAGGGATGGCTACACCTTC
TRBV11-2,TRBJ2-3,-,-,CASSSSRSGQYF,TGTGCCAGCAGCTCCTCACGCTCGGGGCAGTATTTT
TRBV19,TRBJ2-1,TRBD2,-,CASTIDSGGDYNEQFF,TGTGCCAGTACTATCGATAGCGGGGGGGACTACAATGAGCAGTTCTTC
TRBV7-9,TRBJ2-5,-,once,CASSPQAEQETQYF,TGTGCCAGCAGCCCCCAGGCTGAACAAGAGACCCAGTACTTC
TRBV5-5,TRBJ1-1,-,-,CASSPQQNTEAFF,TGTGCCAGCAGCCCACAGCAGAACACTGAAGCTTTCTTT
TRBV2,TRBJ2-7,TRBD2,few,CASSAGLESHEQYF,TGTGCCAGCAGTGCCGGACTAGAGTCCCACGAGCAGTACTTC
TRBV7-2,TRBJ2-3,-,-,CASSLAGPLADTQYF,TGTGCCAGCAGCTTAGCGGGGCCCCTCGCAGATACGCAGTATTTT
TRBV13,TRBJ2-7,TRBD2,-,CASSLRRERLSDEQYF,TGTGCCAGCAGCTTAAGGCGGGAGAGGTTGTCGGACGAGCAGTACTTC
TRBV11-2,TRBJ2-1,-,-,CASRKEVVYNEQFF,TGTGCCAGCAGAAAGGAGGTGGTTTACAATGAGCAGTTCTTC
TRBV7-9,TRBJ1-5,-,-,CASSSTWGGDQPQHF,TGTGCCAGCAGCTCCACCTGGGGGGGAGACCAGCCCCAGCATTTT
TRBV4-3,TRBJ2-2,-,-,CASSQALRGANTGELFF,TGCGCCAGCAGCCAGGCTCTCCGGGGGGCTAACACCGGGGAGCTGTTTTTT
TRBV7-3,TRBJ2-2,TRBD2,-,CASSLTSVGGFTGELFF,TGTGCCAGCAGCTTAACGTCGGTGGGAGGGTTCACCGGGGAGCTGTTTTTT
TRBV10-1,TRBJ2-3,-,-,CASSEWALGSADTQYF,TGCGCCAGCAGTGAGTGGGCTTTGGGGAGCGCAGATACGCAGTATTTT
TRBV29-1,TRBJ1-1,-,-,CSLGRNTEAFF,TGCAGCCTGGGGAGGAACACTGAAGCTTTCTTT
TRBV10-3,TRBJ2-1,TRBD2,few,CAPGKREGSRKQFF,TGTGCCCCCGGAAAGAGGGAGGGGTCCAGGAAGCAGTTCTTC
TRBV28,TRBJ2-1,-,-,CASSSIDSRQKFF,TGTGCCAGCAGTTCTATAGATAGTCGACAGAAGTTCTTC
TRBV10-3,TRBJ1-1,TRBD1,-,CAISGTVENTEAFF,TGTGCCATCAGCGGGACAGTGGAGAACACTGAAGCTTTCTTT
TRBV5-6,TRBJ1-5,TRBD1,-,CASSNSRGLRVSNQPQHF,TGTGCCAGCAGTAACAGCAGGGGGCTAAGGGTAAGCAATCAGCCCCAGCATTTT
TRBV7-2,TRBJ2-7,TRBD1,once,CASSTSQGTEQYF,TGTGCCAGCAGCACCTCACAGGGGACCGAGCAGTACTTC
TRBV5-4,TRBJ2-1,-,-,CASSSPSRSPEQFF,TGTGCCAGCAGCTCCCCCTCGAGATCACCTGAGCAGTTCTTC
TRBV19,TRBJ2-7,TRBD2,-,CASSMGLANYEQYF,TGTGCCAGTAGTATGGGACTAGCGAACTACGAGCAGTACTTC
TRBV4-2,TRBJ2-5,-,-,CASSQVAGPQETQYF,TGTGCCAGCAGCCAAGTGGCGGGACCACAAGAGACCCAGTACTTC
TRBV7-7,TRBJ2-7,TRBD1,-,CASSLGQGAHEQYF,TGTGCTAGCAGCCTAGGACAGGGGGCTCACGAGCAGTACTTC
TRBV18,TRBJ2-3,-,-,CASSYDRTDTQYF,TGTGCCAGCTCATACGACAGAACAGATACGCAGTATTTT
TRBV18,TRBJ1-4,-,-,CASSPPGLGGEKLFF,TGTGCCAGCTCACCACCCGGGCTGGGAGGTGAAAAACTGTTTTTT
TRBV28,TRBJ2-7,-,-,CASSPPQGGDEQYF,TGTGCCAGCAGTCCGCCTCAGGGTGGAGACGAGCAGTACTTC
TRBV11-2,TRBJ2-2,-,-,CASSSLFGYPGELFF,TGTGCCAGCAGCTCTCTATTCGGGTATCCCGGGGAGCTGTTTTTT
TRBV11-3,TRBJ2-3,-,-,CASSAPGDTQYF,TGTGCCAGCAGCGCCCCGGGGGATACGCAGTATTTT
TRBV5-4,TRBJ2-2,TRBD2,-,CASSLEGGRKNTGELFF,TGTGCCAGCAGCTTGGAGGGCGGGAGGAAGAACACCGGGGAGCTGTTTTTT